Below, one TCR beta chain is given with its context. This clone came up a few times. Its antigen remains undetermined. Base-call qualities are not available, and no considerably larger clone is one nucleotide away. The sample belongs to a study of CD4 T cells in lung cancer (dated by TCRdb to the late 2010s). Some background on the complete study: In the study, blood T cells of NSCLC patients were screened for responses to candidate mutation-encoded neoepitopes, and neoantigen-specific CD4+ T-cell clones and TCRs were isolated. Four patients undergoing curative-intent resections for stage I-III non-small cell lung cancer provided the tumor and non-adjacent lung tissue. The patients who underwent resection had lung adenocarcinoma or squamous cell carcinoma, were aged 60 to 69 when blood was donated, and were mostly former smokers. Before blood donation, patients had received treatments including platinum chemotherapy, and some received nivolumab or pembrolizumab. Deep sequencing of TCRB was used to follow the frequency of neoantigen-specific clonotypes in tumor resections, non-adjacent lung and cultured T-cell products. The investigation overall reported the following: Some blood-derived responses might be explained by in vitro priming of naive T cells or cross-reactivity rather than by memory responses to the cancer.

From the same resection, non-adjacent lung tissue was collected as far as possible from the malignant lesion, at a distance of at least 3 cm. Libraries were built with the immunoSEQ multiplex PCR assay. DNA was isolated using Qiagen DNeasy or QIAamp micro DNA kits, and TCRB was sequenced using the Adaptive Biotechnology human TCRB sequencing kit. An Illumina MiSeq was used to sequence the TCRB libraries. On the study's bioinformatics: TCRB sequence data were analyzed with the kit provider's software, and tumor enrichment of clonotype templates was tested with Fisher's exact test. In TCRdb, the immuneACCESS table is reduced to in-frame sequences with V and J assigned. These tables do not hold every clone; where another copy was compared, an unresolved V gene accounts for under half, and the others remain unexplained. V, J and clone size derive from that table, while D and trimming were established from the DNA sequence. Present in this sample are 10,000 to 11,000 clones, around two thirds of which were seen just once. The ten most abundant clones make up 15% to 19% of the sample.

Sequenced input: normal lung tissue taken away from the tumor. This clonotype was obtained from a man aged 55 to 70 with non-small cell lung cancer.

The DNA sequence is given as TGTGCCAGCAGAGAGGGTGGGGGCAGTCCACTATACAATGAGCAGTTCTTC. Its protein reads: CASREGGGSPLYNEQFF. The rearrangement combines TRBV2 with TRBJ2-1; 6 matching bases give a weak D call of TRBD1. Measured from the cysteine to the phenylalanine, the CDR3 is 17 residues long. Only the CDR3 portion is preserved as DNA: 51 bases, with reading frame beginning at the first base. At the junction V is shortened by 6 bases and J by 4 bases, with 22 bases in between. CDR1 and CDR2, looked up from the germline V gene, are SNHLY and FYNNEI.